This TCR beta chain was observed in a study of shared clonotypes between healthy human individuals. V was trimmed by 5 bases and J by 4 bases, leaving 14 bases between them. Germline-derived CDR1 and CDR2 are SGHAT and FQNNGV. The CDR3 contains 15 residues. It was on ten immunoSEQ deep assay plates that unsorted PBMC DNA was sequenced. Profiling relied on immunoSEQ multiplex PCR, and the TCRdb table lists in-frame clones only, not all of them. The sample has about half a million clones; 65% to 85% are singletons. A remark on this clone: The antigen remains unidentified.

Study-wide results and caveats: Owing to a small donor count, the genetic and exposure-history diversity represented was limited.

The chain couples TRBV11-2 to TRBJ2-2; possible D gene TRBD1, 6 bases. Sequenced material: PBMCs. This clonotype originated in a woman aged 40 to 55 in good health. Some clones in this sample may be carry-over from other donors' samples. The CDR3 is CASSPQGPGTGELFF. For the CDR3, the DNA is TGTGCCAGCAGCCCCCAGGGGCCGGGCACCGGGGAGCTGTTTTTT.